The 21 T cell receptor beta chains listed next were all sequenced from one sample in a study of somatic mutations in cytotoxic T cells in rheumatoid arthritis. The table came from immunoSEQ multiplex PCR; TCRdb's copy has only in-frame clones and leaves some out. The table includes 15,000 to 20,000 clones, approximately 80% detected once. Input material: CD8+ T cells sorted from blood. Receptors were obtained from an adult with rheumatoid arthritis.

The chain uses TRBV6-5 and TRBJ1-1; D not certain. With 6 bases removed from V and 0 bases from J, the gap between germline ends came to 8 bases. Germline-derived CDR1 and CDR2 are MNHEY and SVGAGI. The CDR3 totals 13 residues. This CDR3 is CASRAGLNTEAFF. The CDR3 DNA follows: TGTGCCAGCAGGGCAGGTCTGAACACTGAAGCTTTCTTT.

V and J are TRBV9 and TRBJ2-5, with D maybe TRBD1 (6 bases). The J call may be incorrect, as the DNA end agrees better with TRBJ2-7. Per the germline V gene, CDR1 is SGDLS and CDR2 is YYNGEE. The length of the CDR3 is 13 residues. CDR3 nucleotides: TGTGCCAGCAGCGATGAACAGGGATTCGAGCAGTACTTC. It yields the protein CASSDEQGFEQYF.

Only a few counts were recorded for this clone. The V and J genes are TRBV25-1 and TRBJ2-2, with D maybe TRBD2 (6 bases). CDR3 size: 14 residues. V lost 3 bases and J lost 6, with 11 bases in between. CDR1 is MGHDK, CDR2 SYGVNS, per germline. The CDR3: CASSDSREAGELFF. The CDR3 DNA sequence: TGTGCCAGCAGTGATTCCAGGGAGGCCGGGGAGCTGTTTTTT. The complete variable domain, with remaining parts taken from reference TRBV25-1 and TRBJ2-2, reads EADIYQTPRYLVIGTGKKITLECSQTMGHDKMYWYQQDPGMELHLIHYSYGVNSTEKGDLSSESTVSRIRTEHFPLTLESARPSHTSQYLCASSDSREAGELFFGEGSRLTVL.

The V gene is TRBV7-6, the J gene TRBJ2-2; D unclear. CDR1 is SGHVS, CDR2 FNYEAQ, per germline. V lost 5 bases, J lost 6 bases, and 10 bases lay in between. There are 13 residues in the CDR3. The CDR3 nucleotides are TGTGCCAGCAGCCTAAACCCACCCGGGGAGCTGTTTTTT. Translating gives CASSLNPPGELFF. The whole variable domain, filled in from reference TRBV7-6 and TRBJ2-2, reads GAGVSQSPRYKVTKRGQDVALRCDPISGHVSLYWYRQALGQGPEFLTYFNYEAQQDKSGLPNDRFSAERPEGSISTLTIQRTEQRDSAMYRCASSLNPPGELFFGEGSRLTVL.

This chain connects TRBV18 to TRBJ1-5, with D perhaps matching TRBD1 (5 bases). Trimming took 4 bases from V and 0 from J, leaving 13 bases between them. Per the germline V gene, CDR1 is KGHSH and CDR2 is LQKENI. The CDR3 loop spans 16 amino acids. The CDR3 DNA reads as TGTGCCAGCTCACAGTATCAGGGTTATAGCAATCAGCCCCAGCATTTT. Its translation: CASSQYQGYSNQPQHF.

V and J are TRBV27 and TRBJ1-2; TRBD1 matches 7 bases. This CDR3 comprises 16 residues. Trimming took 6 bases from V and 3 from J; bases not matched to a gene: 13. Germline V CDR1 and CDR2: MNHEY, SMNVEV (reference sequence). This chain's CDR3 is CASSPGTAYWDYGYTF. The CDR3 bases are TGTGCCAGCAGCCCGGGGACAGCTTATTGGGACTATGGCTACACCTTC.

The chain recombines TRBV6-5 with TRBJ2-1, with 9 bases that match TRBD2. The CDR3 runs 15 residues. Germline CDR1 and CDR2: MNHEY and SVGAGI. V trimming: 6 bases; J trimming: 7 bases; junction bases outside the gene matches: 10. CDR3 sequence: CASSPQGGGANEQFF. The CDR3, as DNA: TGTGCCAGCAGCCCCCAGGGCGGGGGGGCAAATGAGCAGTTCTTC.

This chain joins TRBV11-2 and TRBJ2-3; weak D call: TRBD2 (7 bases). Germline V lookup: CDR1 SGHAT, CDR2 FQNNGV. This CDR3 has 15 amino acids. The V and J ends lost 0 bases and 6 bases respectively, with 13 bases between them. CDR3 sequence (DNA): TGTGCCAGCAGCTTAGAAGGGGGGGAAGGGGATACGCAGTATTTT. It encodes CASSLEGGEGDTQYF.

The chain joins TRBV19 to TRBJ1-1; D uncertain. Trimming took off 2 bases at V and 4 bases at J, with 11 bases between the two ends. The germline V gene has CDR1 LNHDA and CDR2 SQIVND (reference sequence). This CDR3 is built from 14 residues. The CDR3 loop is CASSIKGGSTEAFF. The CDR3 region has the DNA TGTGCCAGTAGTATAAAGGGAGGGAGCACTGAAGCTTTCTTT.

The chain has TRBV9 and TRBJ2-3; D uncertain. Germline CDR1 SGDLS, CDR2 YYNGEE. This CDR3 comprises 14 residues. V was trimmed by 0 bases and J by 1 base, leaving 6 bases between them. CDR3 DNA sequence: TGTGCCAGCAGCGTAGAGTTTGGCACAGATACGCAGTATTTT. Translation: CASSVEFGTDTQYF.

The chain is built from TRBV7-2 and TRBJ1-3, with 7 positions matching TRBD1. Trimming took 5 bases from V and 0 from J; bases not matched to a gene: 10. The CDR3 is 17 amino acids. Looked up from germline, CDR1 is SGHTA and CDR2 is FQGNSA. In nucleotides, the CDR3 is TGTGCCAGCAGCCCACTTCGGACAGGCGCCTCTGGAAACACCATATATTTT. It specifies CASSPLRTGASGNTIYF.

A few counts support this clone. This sequence joins TRBV7-9 and TRBJ2-7, with 10 bases matching TRBD2. The junction had 5 bases not matched to a gene; V was cut back by 5 bases and J by 4 bases. From germline, CDR1 is SEHNR and CDR2 FQNEAQ (reference sequence). This CDR3 spans 14 amino acids. CDR3 coding DNA: TGTGCCAGCAGCGGAGTAGCGGGGGGTTACGAGCAGTACTTC. Encoded protein: CASSGVAGGYEQYF. The full variable domain, with the rest looked up from reference TRBV7-9 and TRBJ2-7, is DTGVSQNPRHKITKRGQNVTFRCDPISEHNRLYWYRQTLGQGPEFLTYFQNEAQLEKSRLLSDRFSAERPKGSFSTLEIQRTEQGDSAMYLCASSGVAGGYEQYFGPGTRLTVT.

This clone came up a few times. The rearrangement links TRBV13 to TRBJ2-1; either TRBD1 or TRBD2 may supply D (7 bases each). CDR3 length: 14 amino acids. Trimming removed 0 bases at V and 10 bases at J, with 13 bases between. The germline gives CDR1 PRHDT, CDR2 FYEKMQ (reference sequence). The CDR3 sequence is CASSLGSQGGEQFF. The CDR3 region has the DNA TGTGCCAGCAGCTTAGGATCCCAGGGGGGGGAGCAGTTCTTC.

V usage is TRBV4-3 and J usage is TRBJ2-1, with 10 bases identical to TRBD1. Unmatched junction bases numbered 5, after V lost 3 bases and J lost 6 bases. The CDR3 loop spans 15 amino acids. CDR1 LGHNA and CDR2 YSLEER come from the germline V gene. The CDR3 nucleotides read TGCGCCAGCAGCCACGACAGGGGGCGCGTCAATGAGCAGTTCTTC. Translation gives CASSHDRGRVNEQFF.

The rearrangement uses TRBV4-2 and TRBJ2-7; 9 bases agree with TRBD1. The CDR3 runs 16 residues. The junction had 5 bases not matched to a gene; V was cut back by 0 bases and J by 2 bases. Germline V lookup: CDR1 LGHNA, CDR2 YNFKEQ. The CDR3: CASSQERTGDAYEQYF. As DNA, the CDR3 is TGTGCCAGCAGCCAAGAACGGACAGGGGATGCCTACGAGCAGTACTTC.

This chain links TRBV2 with TRBJ1-5; D remains unclear. Per germline, CDR1 SNHLY and CDR2 FYNNEI. V was cut by 0 bases and J by 11 bases, with 8 bases left in between. CDR3 length: 12 residues. This CDR3 reads CASSEAGEAQHF. In DNA, the CDR3 is TGTGCCAGCAGTGAAGCCGGGGAGGCCCAGCATTTT.

The chain joins TRBV4-1 to TRBJ1-2; perhaps TRBD1 as D (5 bases). The germline gives CDR1 MGHRA, CDR2 YSYEKL. With 4 bases removed from V and 4 bases from J, the gap between germline ends came to 16 bases. The CDR3 covers 15 residues. CDR3 in DNA: TGCGCCAGCAGCCCCGGGAGAGGGGCGGGCTATGGCTACACCTTC. It is translated as CASSPGRGAGYGYTF.

This sequence joins TRBV27 and TRBJ2-4; the D call may be TRBD1 or TRBD2 (5 bases each). The germline CDR1 and CDR2 sequences are MNHEY and SMNVEV (reference sequence). Trimming shortened V by 1 base and J by 0 bases, and 16 bases separated the two germline ends. This CDR3 spans 18 amino acids. In DNA form, the CDR3 reads TGTGCCAGCAGTTTATATCAACCCGGGGCCCTAGCCAAAAACATTCAGTACTTC. Protein sequence: CASSLYQPGALAKNIQYF.

This clone was observed once. The rearrangement joins TRBV7-9 to TRBJ2-3; TRBD2 is a possible D gene (6 bases). Per the germline V gene, CDR1 is SEHNR and CDR2 is FQNEAQ (reference sequence). The CDR3 is 16 residues long. V was shortened by 4 bases and J by 4 bases, with 18 bases between the two germline ends. The CDR3 DNA reads TGTGCCAGCAGCTCTCGGTCGGCGGGAATGGCAGATACGCAGTATTTT. Translating it yields CASSSRSAGMADTQYF.

The J gene is TRBJ1-2, the V gene TRBV5-1, with 10 positions matching TRBD1. The germline V gene encodes CDR1 SGHRS and CDR2 YFSETQ. J lost 3 bases, V lost 3 bases, and 5 bases had no gene match. The CDR3 has 15 residues. CDR3: CASSSRGTGDYGYTF. CDR3 nucleotides: TGCGCCAGCAGCTCACGAGGGACAGGGGACTATGGCTACACCTTC.

The gene calls are TRBV7-6 and TRBJ2-7; no reliable D call. The V gene's germline CDR1 is SGHVS and CDR2 FNYEAQ. The CDR3 loop spans 12 amino acids. The germline V and J ends were trimmed by 1 base and 3 bases, with 4 bases remaining between them. CDR3 bases: TGTGCCAGCAGCTTAGGCGACTACGAGCAGTACTTC. It specifies CASSLGDYEQYF. Filled out from reference TRBV7-6 and TRBJ2-7, the complete variable domain reads GAGVSQSPRYKVTKRGQDVALRCDPISGHVSLYWYRQALGQGPEFLTYFNYEAQQDKSGLPNDRFSAERPEGSISTLTIQRTEQRDSAMYRCASSLGDYEQYFGPGTRLTVT.